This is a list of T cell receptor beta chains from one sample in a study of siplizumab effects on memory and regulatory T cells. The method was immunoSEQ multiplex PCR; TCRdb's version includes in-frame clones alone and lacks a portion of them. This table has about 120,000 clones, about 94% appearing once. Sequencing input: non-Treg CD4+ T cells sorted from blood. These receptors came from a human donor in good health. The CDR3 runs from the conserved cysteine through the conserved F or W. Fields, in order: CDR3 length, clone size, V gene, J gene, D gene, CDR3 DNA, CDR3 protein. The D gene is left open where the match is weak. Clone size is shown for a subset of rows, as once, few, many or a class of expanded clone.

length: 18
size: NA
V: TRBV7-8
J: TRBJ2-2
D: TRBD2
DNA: TGTGCCAGCAGCTACAGCGGACTAGCGGGGGGCTTCACCGGGGAGCTGTTTTTT
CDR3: CASSYSGLAGGFTGELFF

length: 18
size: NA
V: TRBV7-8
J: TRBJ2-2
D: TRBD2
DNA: TGTGCCAGCAGCTTAATCGGGACTAGCGGTTTAGACACCGGGGAGCTGTTTTTT
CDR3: CASSLIGTSGLDTGELFF

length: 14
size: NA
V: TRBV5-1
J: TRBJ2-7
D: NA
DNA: TGCGCCAGCAGCACTAGGGAGGGGGCCTACGAGCAGTACTTC
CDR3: CASSTREGAYEQYF

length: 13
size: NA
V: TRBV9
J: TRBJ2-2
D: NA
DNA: TGTGCCAGCAGCTCATTGAACACCGGGGAGCTGTTTTTT
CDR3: CASSSLNTGELFF

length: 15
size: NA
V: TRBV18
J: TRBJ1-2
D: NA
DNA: TGTGCCAGCTCACCACCGAGCGACAACCTTTATGGCTACACCTTC
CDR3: CASSPPSDNLYGYTF

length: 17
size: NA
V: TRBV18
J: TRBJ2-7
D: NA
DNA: TGTGCCAGCTCACCACCGGCTTCCCTTTTGTCTGCCTACGAGCAGTACTTC
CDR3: CASSPPASLLSAYEQYF

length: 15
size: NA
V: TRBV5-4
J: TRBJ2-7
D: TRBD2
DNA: TGTGCCAGCAGTCCCCAACAGGGGCGGGAGGGCGAGCAGTACTTC
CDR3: CASSPQQGREGEQYF

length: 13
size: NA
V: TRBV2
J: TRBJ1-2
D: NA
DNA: TGTGCCAGCAGCGACAGGCTTCGATATGGCTACACCTTC
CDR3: CASSDRLRYGYTF

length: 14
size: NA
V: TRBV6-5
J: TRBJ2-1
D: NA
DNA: TGTGCCAGCAGTTACCCGGGACTGTACAATGAGCAGTTCTTC
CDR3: CASSYPGLYNEQFF

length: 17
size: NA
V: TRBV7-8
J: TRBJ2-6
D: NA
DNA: TGTGCCAGCACCGTCAATACCCGGAGTTCTGGGGCCAACGTCCTGACTTTC
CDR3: CASTVNTRSSGANVLTF

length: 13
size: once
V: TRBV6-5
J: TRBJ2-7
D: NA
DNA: TGTGCCAGCAGCCTGGGGCCTTACTACGAGCAGTACTTC
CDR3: CASSLGPYYEQYF

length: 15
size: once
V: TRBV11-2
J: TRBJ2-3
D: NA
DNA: TGTGCCAGCAGCTTAGGGGCCGGGATAACAGATACGCAGTATTTT
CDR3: CASSLGAGITDTQYF

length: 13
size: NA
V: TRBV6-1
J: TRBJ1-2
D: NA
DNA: TGTGCCAGCAGTGTCCACCGGACGGATGGCTACACCTTC
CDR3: CASSVHRTDGYTF

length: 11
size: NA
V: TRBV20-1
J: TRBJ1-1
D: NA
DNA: TGCAGTGCAAAGGCCGAGGAAGAAGCTTTCTTT
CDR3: CSAKAEEEAFF

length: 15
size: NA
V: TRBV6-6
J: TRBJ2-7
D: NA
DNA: TGTGCCAGCAGTTACACGGGGGGCCTATCTTACGAGCAGTACTTC
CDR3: CASSYTGGLSYEQYF

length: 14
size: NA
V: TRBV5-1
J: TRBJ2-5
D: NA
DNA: TGCGCCAGCAGCTTGGTCGCACAAGGAGAGACCCAGTACTTC
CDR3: CASSLVAQGETQYF

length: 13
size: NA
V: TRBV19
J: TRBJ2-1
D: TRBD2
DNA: TGTGCCAGTAGATGGAGCGGGAGTAATGAGCAGTTCTTC
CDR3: CASRWSGSNEQFF

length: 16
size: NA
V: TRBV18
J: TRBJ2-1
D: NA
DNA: TGTGCCAGCTCACCACGACAAGGGGGACTCGAGAATGAGCAGTTCTTC
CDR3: CASSPRQGGLENEQFF

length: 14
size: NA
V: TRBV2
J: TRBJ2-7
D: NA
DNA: TGTGCCAGCAGGGGCGCAAGAAACTCCTACGAGCAGTACTTC
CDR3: CASRGARNSYEQYF

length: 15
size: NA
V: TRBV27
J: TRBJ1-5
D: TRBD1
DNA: TGTGCCAGCAGTTCTCCGGGACAGGGGAGCCAGCCCCAGCATTTT
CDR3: CASSSPGQGSQPQHF

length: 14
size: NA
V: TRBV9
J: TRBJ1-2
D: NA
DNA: TGTGCCAGCAGCGTCCTGGGACTCTTAGATGGCTACACCTTC
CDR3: CASSVLGLLDGYTF

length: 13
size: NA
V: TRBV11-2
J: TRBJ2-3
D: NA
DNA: TGTGCCAGCAGCCGAACAGGAACAGATACGCAGTATTTT
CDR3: CASSRTGTDTQYF

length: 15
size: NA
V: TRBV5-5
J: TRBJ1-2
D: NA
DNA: TGTGCCAGCAGCCTTGGACCGAACATCAACTATGGCTACACCTTC
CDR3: CASSLGPNINYGYTF

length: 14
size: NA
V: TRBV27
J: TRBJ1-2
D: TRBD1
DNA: TGTGCCAGCAGATCCGGACAGGGGGACTATGGCTACACCTTC
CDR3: CASRSGQGDYGYTF

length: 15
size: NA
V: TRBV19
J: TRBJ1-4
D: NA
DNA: TGTGCCAGTGGAAATTCAGGGATGCCTAATGAAAAACTGTTTTTT
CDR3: CASGNSGMPNEKLFF

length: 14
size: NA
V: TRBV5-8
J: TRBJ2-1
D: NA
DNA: TGTGCCAGCAGCTTGGTTGGACCCTACAATGAGCAGTTCTTC
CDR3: CASSLVGPYNEQFF